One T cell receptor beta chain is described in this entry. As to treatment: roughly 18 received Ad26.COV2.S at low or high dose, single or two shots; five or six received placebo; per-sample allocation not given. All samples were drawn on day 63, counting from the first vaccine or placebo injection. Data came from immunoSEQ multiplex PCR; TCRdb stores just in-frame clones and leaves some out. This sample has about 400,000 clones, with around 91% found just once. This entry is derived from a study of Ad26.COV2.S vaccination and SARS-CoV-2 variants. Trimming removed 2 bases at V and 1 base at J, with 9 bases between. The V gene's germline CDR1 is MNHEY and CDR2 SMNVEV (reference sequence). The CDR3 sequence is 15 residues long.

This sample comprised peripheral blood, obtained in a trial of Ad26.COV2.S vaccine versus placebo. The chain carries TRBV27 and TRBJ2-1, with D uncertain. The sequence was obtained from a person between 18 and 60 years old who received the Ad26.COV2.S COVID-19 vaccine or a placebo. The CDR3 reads CASSLHGTSYNEQFF. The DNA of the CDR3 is TGTGCCAGCAGTTTACACGGTACGTCCTACAATGAGCAGTTCTTC.